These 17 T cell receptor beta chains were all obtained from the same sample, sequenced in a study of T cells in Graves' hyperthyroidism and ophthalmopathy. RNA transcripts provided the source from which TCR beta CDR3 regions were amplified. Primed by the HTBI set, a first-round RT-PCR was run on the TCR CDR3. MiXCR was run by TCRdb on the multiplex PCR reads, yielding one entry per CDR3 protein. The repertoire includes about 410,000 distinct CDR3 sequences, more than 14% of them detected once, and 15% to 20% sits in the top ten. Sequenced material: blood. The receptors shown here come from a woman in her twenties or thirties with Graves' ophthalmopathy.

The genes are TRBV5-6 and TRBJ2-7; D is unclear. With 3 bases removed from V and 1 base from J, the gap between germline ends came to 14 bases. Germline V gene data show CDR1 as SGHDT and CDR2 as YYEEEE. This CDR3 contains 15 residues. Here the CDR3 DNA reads TGTGCCAGCAGCTACACACCGGGTCGGTCCTACGAGCAGTACTTC. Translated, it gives CASSYTPGRSYEQYF.

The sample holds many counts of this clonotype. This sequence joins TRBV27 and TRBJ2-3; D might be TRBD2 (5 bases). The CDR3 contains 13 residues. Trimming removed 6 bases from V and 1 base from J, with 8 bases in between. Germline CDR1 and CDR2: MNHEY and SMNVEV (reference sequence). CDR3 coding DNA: TGTGCCAGCAGGTCCGGGGGCACAGATACGCAGTATTTT. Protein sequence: CASRSGGTDTQYF.

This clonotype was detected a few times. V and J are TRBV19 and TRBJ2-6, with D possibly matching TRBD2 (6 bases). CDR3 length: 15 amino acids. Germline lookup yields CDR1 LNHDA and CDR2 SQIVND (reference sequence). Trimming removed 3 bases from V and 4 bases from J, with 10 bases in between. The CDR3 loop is CASSIGGYGANVLTF. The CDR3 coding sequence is TGTGCCAGTAGTATTGGAGGGTACGGGGCCAACGTCCTGACTTTC.

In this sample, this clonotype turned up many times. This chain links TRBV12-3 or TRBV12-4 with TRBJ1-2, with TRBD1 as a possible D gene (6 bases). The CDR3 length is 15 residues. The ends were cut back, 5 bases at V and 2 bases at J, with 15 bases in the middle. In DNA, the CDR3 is TGTGCCAGCAGTCCCGGGACAAGTCCCAACTATGGCTACACCTTC. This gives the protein CASSPGTSPNYGYTF.

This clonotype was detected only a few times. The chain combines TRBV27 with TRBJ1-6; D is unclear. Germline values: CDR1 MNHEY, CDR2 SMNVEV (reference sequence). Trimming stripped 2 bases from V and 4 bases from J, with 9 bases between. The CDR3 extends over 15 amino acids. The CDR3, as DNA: TGTGCCAGCAGTTTACGGACGGGGTATAATTCACCCCTCCACTTT. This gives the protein CASSLRTGYNSPLHF.

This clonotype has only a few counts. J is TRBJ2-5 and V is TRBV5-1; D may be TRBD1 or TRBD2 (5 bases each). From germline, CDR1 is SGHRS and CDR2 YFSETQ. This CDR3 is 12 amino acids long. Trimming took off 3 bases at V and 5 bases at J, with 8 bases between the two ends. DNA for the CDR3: TGCGCCAGCAGCTGGGGCGGGGAGACCCAGTACTTC. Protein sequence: CASSWGGETQYF.

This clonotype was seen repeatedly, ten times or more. CDR3 nucleotides: TGTGCCAGCAGTGCTTTGCAGTTTAATGAAAAACTGTTTTTT. Protein: CASSALQFNEKLFF. This chain links TRBV2 with TRBJ1-4; D is unresolved. The CDR3 is 14 amino acids. CDR1 is SNHLY, CDR2 FYNNEI, per germline. Trimming removed 4 bases at V and 4 bases at J, with 10 bases between. The entire variable domain, with the rest obtained from reference TRBV2 and TRBJ1-4, is as follows: EPEVTQTPSHQVTQMGQEVILRCVPISNHLYFYWYRQILGQKVEFLVSFYNNEISEKSEIFDDQFSVERPDGSNFTLKIRSTKLEDSAMYFCASSALQFNEKLFFGSGTQLSVL.

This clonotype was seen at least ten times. CDR3 residues: CASSPSDVVAGELFF. In nucleotides, the CDR3 is TGTGCCAGCTCACCGTCGGACGTGGTAGCCGGGGAGCTGTTTTTT. V usage is TRBV18 and J usage is TRBJ2-2; D not resolved. Germline V gene lookup returns CDR1 KGHSH and CDR2 LQKENI. The CDR3 covers 15 residues. Trimming took off 3 bases at V and 6 bases at J, with 14 bases between the two ends.

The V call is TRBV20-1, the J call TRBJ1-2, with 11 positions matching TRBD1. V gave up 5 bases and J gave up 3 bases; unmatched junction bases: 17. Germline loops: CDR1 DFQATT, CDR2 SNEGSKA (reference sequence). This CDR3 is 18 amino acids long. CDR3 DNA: TGCAGTGCTGATCCCCGGGGGGACAGGGGGATCGTCGACTATGGCTACACCTTC. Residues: CSADPRGDRGIVDYGYTF.

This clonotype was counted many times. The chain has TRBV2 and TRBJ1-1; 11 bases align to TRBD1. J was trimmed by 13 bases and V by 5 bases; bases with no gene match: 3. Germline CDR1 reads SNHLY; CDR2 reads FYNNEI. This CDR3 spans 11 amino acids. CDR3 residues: CASSRDRGVFF. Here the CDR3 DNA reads TGTGCCAGCAGTAGGGACAGGGGGGTTTTCTTT.

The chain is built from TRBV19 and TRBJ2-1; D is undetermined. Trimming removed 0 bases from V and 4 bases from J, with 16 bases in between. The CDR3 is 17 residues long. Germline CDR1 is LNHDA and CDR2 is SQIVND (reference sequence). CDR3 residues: CASSIDLITSIYNEQFF. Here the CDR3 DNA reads TGTGCCAGTAGTATAGATCTGATAACCTCGATTTACAATGAGCAGTTCTTC. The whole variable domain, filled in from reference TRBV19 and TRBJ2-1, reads DGGITQSPKYLFRKEGQNVTLSCEQNLNHDAMYWYRQDPGQGLRLIYYSQIVNDFQKGDIAEGYSVSREKKESFPLTVTSAQKNPTAFYLCASSIDLITSIYNEQFFGPGTRLTVL.

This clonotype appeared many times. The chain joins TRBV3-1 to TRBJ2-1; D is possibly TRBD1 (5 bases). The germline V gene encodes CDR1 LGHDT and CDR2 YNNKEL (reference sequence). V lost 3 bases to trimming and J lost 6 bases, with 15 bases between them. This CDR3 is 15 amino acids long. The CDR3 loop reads CASSHQGGLVNEQFF. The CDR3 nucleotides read TGTGCCAGCAGCCATCAGGGTGGGTTGGTCAATGAGCAGTTCTTC.

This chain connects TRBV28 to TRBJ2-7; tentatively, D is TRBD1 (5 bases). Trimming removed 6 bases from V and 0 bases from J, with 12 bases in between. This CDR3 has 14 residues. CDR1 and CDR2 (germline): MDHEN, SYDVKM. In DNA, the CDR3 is TGTGCCAGCAGCTCCCCAGGGTACTCCTACGAGCAGTACTTC. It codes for CASSSPGYSYEQYF.

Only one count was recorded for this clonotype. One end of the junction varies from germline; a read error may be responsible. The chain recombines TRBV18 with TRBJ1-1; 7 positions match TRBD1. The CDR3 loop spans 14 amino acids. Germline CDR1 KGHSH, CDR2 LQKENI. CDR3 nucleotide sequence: TGTGCCAACTCACCGGACAGGTTAGGCACTGAAGCTTCCTTT. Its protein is CANSPDRLGTEASF.

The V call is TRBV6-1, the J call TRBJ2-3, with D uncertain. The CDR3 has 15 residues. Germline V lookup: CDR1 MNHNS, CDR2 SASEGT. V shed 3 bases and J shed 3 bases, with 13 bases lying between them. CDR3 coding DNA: TGTGCCAGCAGTGACCTATGGGATGTAACAGATACGCAGTATTTT. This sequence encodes CASSDLWDVTDTQYF.

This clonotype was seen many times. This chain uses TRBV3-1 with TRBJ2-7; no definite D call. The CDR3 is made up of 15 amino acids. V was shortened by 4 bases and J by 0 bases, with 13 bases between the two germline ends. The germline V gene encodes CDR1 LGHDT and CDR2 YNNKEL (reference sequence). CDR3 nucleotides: TGTGCCAGCAGCCCCTGGACGACGAGCTCCTACGAGCAGTACTTC. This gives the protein CASSPWTTSSYEQYF.

DNA of the CDR3: TGTGCCAGCAGCCAAGATCGACAGCTCACCGGGGAGCTGTTTTTT. Amino acids: CASSQDRQLTGELFF. The chain recombines TRBV4-2 with TRBJ2-2, with D tentatively TRBD1 (5 bases). Per the germline V gene, CDR1 is LGHNA and CDR2 is YNFKEQ. The CDR3 loop spans 15 amino acids. V was trimmed by 0 bases and J by 4 bases, leaving 9 bases between them.